Here is one T cell receptor beta chain with its context. Its antigen is not identified. This CDR3 spans 15 amino acids. V gave up 0 bases and J gave up 5 bases, with 12 bases separating them. Germline V gene data show CDR1 as MGHRA and CDR2 as YSYEKL. Specified time point: peripheral blood 6 weeks after treatment start. The assay was immunoSEQ multiplex PCR, and TCRdb's table has in-frame clones only and misses some. The table lists around 100,000 clones, approximately 90% of them singletons, with 3.5% to 4.5% in the top ten. This sample was taken from a study of PD-L1 blockade in urothelial cancer. Study overall: Patients began atezolizumab, 1,200 mg intravenously every 3 weeks, at some point between 2012 and 2014. Bladder-origin urothelial cancer in males described about 85% of the 29 patients. Overall study findings and caveats: Durable benefit was linked to greater 3-week expansion of tumor-associated blood clones. TCR clonality was measured in pretreatment peripheral blood. Clonality below the median predicted better survival.

This sample comprised PBMCs, obtained around atezolizumab (anti-PD-L1) treatment. This TCR was sampled from a man aged 55 to 70 with urothelial cancer. This chain connects TRBV4-1 to TRBJ2-3; a weak D match, TRBD2 (5 bases). The CDR3: CASSQDGSKGDTQYF. DNA for the CDR3: TGCGCCAGCAGCCAAGATGGGAGTAAGGGAGATACGCAGTATTTT.